This TCR beta chain was identified in a study of blood T cell repertoires in COVID-19. Overall study: Both acute and convalescent COVID-19 samples were obtained from the United States, Italy and Spain.

In the authors' methods: Nucleated cell counts were estimated from reference gene primer amplification. The protocol was immunoSEQ multiplex PCR, while the TCRdb copy is restricted to in-frame clones and leaves out a portion. The V and J calls and clone size were taken over from that table, and D and trimming were inferred from the DNA. The table includes roughly 250,000 clones, 87% detected once. In germline, CDR1 is SGHRS, CDR2 YFSETQ. With 0 bases removed from V and 2 bases from J, the gap between germline ends came to 9 bases. This CDR3 contains 14 residues. The chain joins TRBV5-1 to TRBJ2-7; possible D gene TRBD1, 6 bases. Sequenced input: peripheral blood. This clonotype was obtained from a man aged 55 to 69 who had recovered from COVID-19. The CDR3 spells CASSLGRDTYEQYF. CDR3 coding DNA: TGCGCCAGCAGCTTGGGTAGGGACACCTACGAGCAGTACTTC.